This is a list of T cell receptor beta chains from one sample in a study of blood T cells in healthy people across ages. TCRdb reanalysed the 5' RACE reads using MiXCR and keeps one entry per CDR3 protein. The profile shows 650,000 to 1,000,000 distinct CDR3 sequences, around 36% of them singletons. Sequences were obtained from blood. These receptors came from a man aged 18 to 29 in good health. Both conserved end residues are part of each CDR3. Each record gives: CDR3 length, V gene, D gene, clone size, CDR3 protein. A D gene is named only where the DNA matches it firmly. Clone size is given for some rows only: seen once, a few or many times, or a class if the clone is expanded.

>13|TRBV6-6|.|.
CASSYDSYTEAFF
>15|TRBV5-1|.|few
CASSPDPDRASTQYF
>14|TRBV7-9|.|once
CASSSETGEYEQYF
>16|TRBV4-1|TRBD2|.
CASSQVTSGSYYTQYF
>15|TRBV9|.|.
CASSVKDRAQETQYF
>13|TRBV12-3/TRBV12-4|.|.
CASSLRQNCGYTF
>12|TRBV30|.|few
CAWRKDSTEAFF
>11|TRBV6-1|.|.
CASSEARLQYF
>14|TRBV20-1|.|.
CSARRDGNRNEQYF
>12|TRBV20-1|.|few
CSASLVDNEQFF
>13|TRBV20-1|.|.
CSARSGGLAEQFF
>15|TRBV15|.|.
CATSRVEAMSNIQYF
>14|TRBV9|TRBD1|.
CASSAGDSPYEQYF
>15|TRBV28|.|.
CASSPADTGPYEQYF
>15|TRBV18|.|.
CASSPTGDYHNEQYF
>14|TRBV13|.|.
CATVRGRLTDTQYF
>15|TRBV9|.|few
CASSIEGQSNQPQHF
>13|TRBV27|.|many
CASSSTGFNEQFF
>16|TRBV27|.|few
CASTEGRGSANTEAFF
>14|TRBV27|TRBD2|few
CASSFTSGGATQYF
>20|TRBV28|TRBD1|.
CASSSWRAQGAQGSNQPQHF
>15|TRBV20-1|.|.
CSARNRVQGSYEQYF
>12|TRBV28|.|.
CASRGNPGELFF
>15|TRBV10-3|TRBD2|.
CAIRDSGGSYNEQFF
>10|TRBV7-3|.|few
CASSPHFQYF
>15|TRBV6-2/TRBV6-3|TRBD1|few
CASRPSGQGYNEQFF
>12|TRBV28|.|.
CASGNINTEAFF
>13|TRBV6-5|TRBD2|.
CASRTGGLDEQFF
>15|TRBV7-3|TRBD2|.
CASSLALGDYNEQYF
>15|TRBV6-2/TRBV6-3|TRBD2|.
CASSLYSGGQETQYF
>15|TRBV3-1|.|few
CASSQGLVVPGALHF
>15|TRBV27|TRBD2|.
CASSCPTSGQETQYF
>15|TRBV10-3|TRBD1|few
CAVLGASRDSYEQYF
>15|TRBV4-3|.|few
CASSSSYRNTDTQYF
>17|TRBV29-1|TRBD2|.
CSVDGSSGGASSDTQYF
>16|TRBV21-1|.|once
CASTYGGQPFTGELFF
>14|TRBV7-9|TRBD1|.
CASGGQARVYEQYF
>15|TRBV7-2|.|few
CASSLTGSNYQPQHF